This paragraph reports one T cell receptor beta chain. The antigen is undetermined. This CDR3 is built from 14 residues. Germline values: CDR1 SGHRS, CDR2 YFSETQ. Deletions cut 2 bases from V and 4 bases from J, with 13 bases between. The entry originates in a study of T-cell memory formation after mild COVID-19. One entry per CDR3 protein results from TCRdb running MiXCR on the 5' RACE reads. Among 550,000 to 700,000 distinct CDR3 sequences listed, roughly a sixth were seen once. The study's findings and limits: Balance between CD4 and CD8 was seen in clones contracting day 15 to 85, and a CD4+ lean was seen in later expanders.

The clonotype originates from an adult woman who had mild COVID-19 (a few samples of this study predate the infection). Cell type and time point are not known. The sequenced sample consisted of PBMCs or a T cell subset sorted from them (not recorded which). V is TRBV5-1 and J is TRBJ2-7, with D perhaps TRBD2 (5 bases). This CDR3 is CASSFVAGGYEQYF. The DNA for the CDR3 is TGCGCCAGCAGCTTCGTGGCAGGAGGATACGAGCAGTACTTC.